The following is a T cell receptor beta chain sequence with its context. The antigen this receptor binds is unknown. The record has no base qualities; no much larger clone is one base away. The data derive from a study of CD4 T cells in relation to SARS-CoV-2 and coronaviruses (dated by TCRdb to the early 2020s). For context, the study as a whole: In the ViraFEST assay, PBMCs were cultured with antigen for nine to ten days, after which TCR beta CDR3s were sequenced to identify clonal expansions specific to the antigen. The negative reference condition was either a culture with an HIV-1 Nef peptide pool or a culture with no peptide. Using patient-derived lymphoblastoid cell lines, the shared crossreactive spike epitopes were mapped to their HLA restriction. The study assessed, at the TCR clonotype level, memory CD4+ T cell crossreactivity between SARS-CoV-2 and common cold coronavirus spike proteins. Samples from a few pre-COVID donors and the naive versus memory experiments were sequenced with the Adaptive Biotechnologies TCR-sequencing kit; other data were Illumina-based. For other donors in the study, expansion assays were sequenced with a different, Illumina-based TCR-beta assay.

CD4+ T cells from unexposed donors were collected before the COVID-19 pandemic (2011-2018). Following 10 days of culture, the EasySep CD4+ T cell isolation kit was used to isolate CD4+ T cells. As cell numbers permitted, CD4+ T cells from unexposed donors were tested for reactivity to SARS-CoV-2 S and N and to four common cold coronavirus spike pools. Each well held 2 million to 2.5 million PBMCs cultured in IMDM containing approximately 4.7% human AB serum and approximately 9.3 IU/ml IL-2. Half of the culture medium was replaced with fresh IL-2-containing medium on days 3 and 7. In general, triplicate replicate wells were used for every peptide culture condition. Leukapheresis product for the unexposed donors was bought commercially. Ficoll-Paque PLUS gradient centrifugation was used to isolate PBMCs from either whole blood or leukapheresis product. PBMCs were either used fresh in the expansion assay or cryopreserved at -140 degrees C. The QIAamp Micro DNA Kit was used to extract genomic DNA from the CD4+ T cells.

Study-level results and caveats: Memory CD4+ clonotypes crossrecognizing SARS-CoV-2 and at least one common cold coronavirus spike were found in approximately 60% of donors. Crossreactive clones showed significantly weaker SARS-CoV-2-driven expansion than monoreactive clones, consistent with antigenic imprinting. Because the crossreactivity analysis focused on spike protein, crossreactivity against other viral proteins was not assessed. Because no donor provided both pre-pandemic and post-infection samples, tracing the source of pre-existing responses was limited. The study was constrained by small numbers of patients and of tested TCRs.

Library construction relied on the immunoSEQ multiplex PCR assay. In the source study's methods: Preprocessing removed nonproductive sequences and CDR3s not starting with C, not ending with F or W, or shorter than 7 amino acids. Antigen-specific clonotypes were called with the MANAFEST web app, based on expansion relative to reference and other culture wells. A clone was considered positive if significant expansion relative to the reference culture was observed in 2 of 3 replicate wells at an FDR below 0.05. A further requirement for positive clones was significant expansion compared with all other tandem wells, along with an odds ratio above 5. CDR3 homology was quantified as pairwise Levenshtein distance, calculated with the stringdist R package after three terminal residues were trimmed from each end. The clones in this table, taken by TCRdb from immuneACCESS, are in-frame only. Not every clone is retained; where verified, under half of the shortfall comes from an unresolved V gene, and the cause of the rest is unknown. V and J calls and clone size are given by that table; D and trimming were obtained from the DNA. The sample table holds about 17,000 clones, of which around 80% were seen once. Roughly a third of the sample rests with the top ten.

Including the terminal cysteine and phenylalanine, the CDR3 comprises 14 residues. Only the CDR3 portion is preserved as DNA: 42 bases, with reading frame beginning at the first base. Based on the germline V gene, the CDR1 and CDR2 sequences are KGHSH and LQKENI. A distance of 12 bases separates the germline ends of V and J, which lose 6 bases and 1 base respectively. This sequence originates from a human donor in good health. This sequence uses TRBV18 and TRBJ1-1, with no confident D gene call. Sequenced sample: CD4+ T cells from PBMCs, cultured in vitro. The sequenced DNA is TGTGCCAGCTCCCCCCCCCAGCCGAACACTGAAGCTTTCTTT. Its translation is CASSPPQPNTEAFF. The CDR3, completed at both ends by the reference TRBV18 and TRBJ1-1 genes, gives the full variable domain NAGVMQNPRHLVRRRGQEARLRCSPMKGHSHVYWYRQLPEEGLKFMVYLQKENIIDESGMPKERFSAEFPKEGPSILRIQQVVRGDSAAYFCASSPPQPNTEAFFGQGTRLTVV.